The 27 T cell receptor beta chains given below trace back to one sample, sequenced in a study of identical twins. In TCRdb, the 5' RACE reads were re-called with MiXCR into one record per CDR3 protein. The table records 270,000 or so distinct CDR3 sequences, approximately 8.6% of them present only once. A further study also used this sample, focusing on yellow fever vaccine responses in identical twins.

Sample: CD8+ T cells sorted from blood. The receptors shown here come from a woman aged 18-35 years in good health.

This chain joins TRBV4-2 and TRBJ2-2, with 10 bases that match TRBD2. J was trimmed by 1 base and V by 0 bases; bases with no gene match: 5. Germline assignment: CDR1 LGHNA and CDR2 YNFKEQ. This CDR3 region has 18 residues. In nucleotides, the CDR3 is TGTGCCAGCAGCCAAGAGGATAGCGGGGGGAGGAACACCGGGGAGCTGTTTTTT. Translated: CASSQEDSGGRNTGELFF.

With respect to this clonotype: The CDR3 end shows no conserved phenylalanine or tryptophan, and so a read error is likely. The gene calls are TRBV5-6 and TRBJ2-7; 8 nucleotides agree with TRBD1. The CDR3 is 14 amino acids. After removal of 4 bases from V and 4 bases from J, the junction contained 7 bases not matched to a gene. Looked up from germline, CDR1 is SGHDT and CDR2 is YYEEEE. CDR3 sequence: CASSGGQGLYEQYY. The CDR3 DNA reads TGTGCCAGCAGCGGCGGACAGGGTTTGTACGAGCAGTACTAC.

This clonotype was picked up many times. The chain uses TRBV4-1 and TRBJ2-2; the D gene is possibly TRBD1 (6 bases). The germline V and J ends were trimmed by 6 bases and 4 bases, with 9 bases remaining between them. Germline-derived CDR1 and CDR2 are MGHRA and YSYEKL. CDR3 size: 13 residues. The CDR3 DNA sequence: TGCGCCAGCAGACAGGGTTCCACCGGGGAGCTGTTTTTT. Translation gives CASRQGSTGELFF.

This chain connects TRBV11-2 to TRBJ2-1; 7 nucleotides match TRBD1. The CDR3 has 15 amino acids. V trimming: 10 bases; J trimming: 4 bases; junction bases outside the gene matches: 13. Germline CDR1 and CDR2: SGHAT and FQNNGV. The CDR3 is CAIQPAGGQYNEQFF. CDR3 DNA: TGTGCCATCCAACCCGCTGGGGGACAGTACAATGAGCAGTTCTTC.

The J gene is TRBJ2-3, the V gene TRBV28, with 7 bases that match TRBD1. The V gene's germline CDR1 is MDHEN and CDR2 SYDVKM. With V trimmed by 4 bases and J by 1 base, 5 bases remained unmatched. This CDR3 comprises 15 residues. The CDR3 DNA reads as TGTGCCAGCAGTTCTGAGGGGGCTGGCACAGATACGCAGTATTTT. This gives the protein CASSSEGAGTDTQYF.

This clonotype has more than one count but fewer than ten. The chain has TRBV27 and TRBJ1-2; tentatively, D is TRBD1 (5 bases). The CDR3 is made up of 14 amino acids. The V gene's germline CDR1 is MNHEY and CDR2 SMNVEV (reference sequence). V was pared by 5 bases and J by 2 bases, with 12 bases between. Written as DNA, the CDR3 is TGTGCCAGCAGTCCAGGGACGGAGAACTATGGCTACACCTTC. Protein sequence: CASSPGTENYGYTF.

The table lists this clonotype with many counts. The chain employs TRBV28 and TRBJ2-2; 12 positions agree with TRBD1. The V gene's germline CDR1 is MDHEN and CDR2 SYDVKM. With V trimmed by 1 base and J by 7 bases, 4 bases remained unmatched. This CDR3 contains 16 residues. CDR3 region: CASSLLGQGAGGELFF. The CDR3 nucleotides are TGTGCCAGCAGTTTATTGGGACAGGGGGCCGGCGGGGAGCTGTTTTTT.

This clonotype was seen many times. The chain has TRBV29-1 and TRBJ2-4; no clear D gene. Germline V gives CDR1 SQVTM, CDR2 ANQGSEA. This CDR3 comprises 12 residues. The DNA for the CDR3 is TGCAGTGCCAGGAGTGTCAAAAACATTCAGTACTTC. Its protein is CSARSVKNIQYF.

This clonotype was seen at least ten times. The V call is TRBV7-8, the J call TRBJ2-1, with 8 bases fitting TRBD2. V shed 7 bases, J shed 4 bases, and the junction held 6 bases outside the gene matches. There are 14 residues in the CDR3. Per germline, CDR1 SGHVS and CDR2 FQNEAQ. In nucleotides, the CDR3 is TGTGCCAGCACCCCGGGGGGGGATTACAATGAGCAGTTCTTC. This sequence encodes CASTPGGDYNEQFF. The full variable domain, in which reference TRBV7-8 and TRBJ2-1 provide the parts outside the CDR3, is GAGVSQSPRYKVAKRGQDVALRCDPISGHVSLFWYQQALGQGPEFLTYFQNEAQLDKSGLPSDRFFAERPEGSVSTLKIQRTQQEDSAVYLCASTPGGDYNEQFFGPGTRLTVL.

The V gene is TRBV7-3, the J gene TRBJ2-3; 11 bases line up with TRBD2. V lost 5 bases to trimming and J lost 1 base; unmatched junction nucleotides: 8. CDR1 is SGHTA and CDR2 is FQGTGA in the germline V gene. This CDR3 is built from 17 residues. The CDR3 nucleotides are TGTGCCAGCAGCCCCCTAGCGGGGGGAGAAGGCACAGATACGCAGTATTTT. Translated, it gives CASSPLAGGEGTDTQYF.

This clonotype has a handful of counts. The rearrangement joins TRBV7-9 to TRBJ2-6; the match to TRBD1 covers 8 bases. Germline trimming cut 2 bases from V and 4 bases from J; bases unmatched to any gene: 7. This CDR3 region has 17 residues. Per germline, CDR1 SEHNR and CDR2 FQNEAQ (reference sequence). Here the CDR3 reads CASSLWQGASGANVLTF. The CDR3, as DNA: TGTGCCAGCAGCTTATGGCAGGGGGCTTCAGGGGCCAACGTCCTGACTTTC.

There are a few counts of this clonotype. This chain links TRBV7-8 with TRBJ2-7, with D perhaps being TRBD1 or TRBD2 (5 bases each). CDR3 size: 16 residues. Trimming cost V 2 bases and J 2 bases, with 16 bases left between them. Germline V CDR1 and CDR2: SGHVS, FQNEAQ. In nucleotides, the CDR3 is TGTGCCAGCAGCTTATATCCCACCGGGGCCGCCTACGAGCAGTACTTC. Translation gives CASSLYPTGAAYEQYF.

This clonotype was counted once. The CDR3 DNA reads TGTGCCAGTACTAAGACAGGGAGGGAAAGAGGCACCGGGGAGCTGTTTTTT. Translating it yields CASTKTGRERGTGELFF. The chain recombines TRBV6-2 or TRBV6-3 with TRBJ2-2, with D perhaps being TRBD1 or TRBD2 (7 bases each). Trimming took 9 bases from V and 4 from J, leaving 24 bases between them. Germline V gene data show CDR1 as MNHEY and CDR2 as SVGEGT. The length of the CDR3 is 17 residues.

This clonotype was seen a handful of times. The chain links TRBV27 to TRBJ1-2; D ambiguous. Germline values: CDR1 MNHEY, CDR2 SMNVEV (reference sequence). V was cut by 5 bases and J by 5 bases, with 21 bases left in between. This CDR3 has 16 amino acids. CDR3 nucleotide sequence: TGTGCCAGCAGTGTCAGAGCCGACTCCTTTCGGTATGGCTACACCTTC. Encoded protein: CASSVRADSFRYGYTF.

This clonotype was counted many times. The V and J genes are TRBV27 and TRBJ2-1; 9 bases fit TRBD2. The CDR3 runs 15 residues. V shed 2 bases and J 7 bases; nucleotides not matched to a gene: 6. Per the germline V gene, CDR1 is MNHEY and CDR2 is SMNVEV (reference sequence). In DNA form, the CDR3 reads TGTGCCAGCAGTTTAGGGCTAGCGGGACGAAATGAGCAGTTCTTC. Translation gives CASSLGLAGRNEQFF.

The chain links TRBV4-2 to TRBJ2-7; D remains ambiguous. CDR3 size: 13 residues. Germline CDR1 reads LGHNA; CDR2 reads YNFKEQ. The V end lost 6 bases, the J end lost 0 bases, and 9 bases lay between the germline ends. The CDR3 here is CASSQYTSYEQYF. CDR3 coding DNA: TGTGCCAGCAGTCAATATACCTCCTACGAGCAGTACTTC.

The rearrangement links TRBV6-4 to TRBJ2-6, with 12 bases identical to TRBD1. The CDR3 extends over 19 amino acids. Trimming cost V 0 bases and J 0 bases; bases outside gene matches: 3. Germline values: CDR1 MRHNA, CDR2 SNTAGT. The CDR3 region has the DNA TGTGCCAGCAGTGACTCTGGGACAGGGGGCCCCTCTGGGGCCAACGTCCTGACTTTC. Protein: CASSDSGTGGPSGANVLTF.

The sample holds many counts of this clonotype. The chain recombines TRBV7-9 with TRBJ2-1; D is unclear. Trimming shortened V by 4 bases and J by 1 base, and 8 bases separated the two germline ends. Germline lookup yields CDR1 SEHNR and CDR2 FQNEAQ (reference sequence). The CDR3 contains 14 residues. The CDR3 nucleotides are TGTGCCAGCAGCTGGACGGATTCCTACAATGAGCAGTTCTTC. It translates to CASSWTDSYNEQFF. The whole variable domain, filled in from reference TRBV7-9 and TRBJ2-1, reads DTGVSQNPRHKITKRGQNVTFRCDPISEHNRLYWYRQTLGQGPEFLTYFQNEAQLEKSRLLSDRFSAERPKGSFSTLEIQRTEQGDSAMYLCASSWTDSYNEQFFGPGTRLTVL.

This chain connects TRBV5-5 to TRBJ2-2; D might be TRBD2 (6 bases). This CDR3 region has 14 residues. Trimming took 0 bases from V and 10 from J, leaving 13 bases between them. Germline CDR1 reads SGHKS; CDR2 reads YYEKEE (reference sequence). The CDR3 sequence is CASSLAVGGPELFF. DNA of the CDR3: TGTGCCAGCAGCTTGGCCGTGGGGGGTCCGGAGCTGTTTTTT.

This clonotype turned up a few times. The J gene is TRBJ1-2, the V gene TRBV29-1; no firm D call. Germline CDR1 SQVTM, CDR2 ANQGSEA. The CDR3 sequence is 13 residues long. The V end lost 5 bases, the J end lost 4 bases, and 14 bases lay between the germline ends. The CDR3 sequence: CSVPGLSIYGYTF. The CDR3 coding sequence is TGCAGCGTTCCAGGATTATCTATCTATGGCTACACCTTC.

This clonotype was picked up many times. The rearrangement joins TRBV6-4 to TRBJ2-3, with 8 bases identical to TRBD1. Germline CDR1 and CDR2: MRHNA and SNTAGT. Trimming cost V 6 bases and J 1 base; bases outside gene matches: 9. This CDR3 comprises 16 residues. CDR3 sequence: CASSPDAGQGTDTQYF. CDR3 DNA sequence: TGTGCCAGCAGCCCCGACGCGGGACAGGGCACAGATACGCAGTATTTT.

This clonotype was picked up a small number of times. The chain couples TRBV27 to TRBJ2-1, with unresolved D. V was pared by 10 bases and J by 0 bases, with 10 bases between. The CDR3 sequence is 13 residues long. Germline assignment: CDR1 MNHEY and CDR2 SMNVEV (reference sequence). The CDR3 spells CAIGSSSYNEQFF. The CDR3 DNA reads TGTGCCATCGGGTCGAGCTCCTACAATGAGCAGTTCTTC.

The rearrangement links TRBV7-9 to TRBJ2-5; 11 bases align to TRBD1. Trimming cost V 2 bases and J 1 base; bases outside gene matches: 6. The length of the CDR3 is 17 residues. Germline V CDR1 and CDR2: SEHNR, FQNEAQ (reference sequence). CDR3 bases: TGTGCCAGCAGCTTAAGCCCCGGGACAGGGGGCCAAGAGACCCAGTACTTC. Encoded protein: CASSLSPGTGGQETQYF.

This clonotype was seen only a few times. This chain uses TRBV6-1 with TRBJ2-7, with 7 bases fitting TRBD2. The ends lost 8 bases at V and 5 bases at J; junction bases unmatched: 12. CDR3 length equals 14 residues. The germline gives CDR1 MNHNS, CDR2 SASEGT. CDR3 in amino acids: CASSPQREINEQYF. CDR3 coding DNA: TGTGCCAGCTCCCCGCAGCGGGAAATCAACGAGCAGTACTTC.

At least ten counts were recorded for this clonotype. The chain has TRBV7-2 and TRBJ2-3; unclear D gene. Germline V lookup: CDR1 SGHTA, CDR2 FQGNSA. The CDR3 totals 15 residues. The V end was cut by 1 base, the J end by 1 base, with 9 bases between. CDR3 bases: TGTGCCAGCAGCTTAGTCAATTACGGCACAGATACGCAGTATTTT. Protein sequence: CASSLVNYGTDTQYF.

CDR3 coding DNA: TGTGCCAGCAGTTGGGGGTCAGAGCAGTTCTTC. It is translated as CASSWGSEQFF. The chain links TRBV27 to TRBJ2-1, with D perhaps assigned TRBD1 or TRBD2 (5 bases each). CDR1 and CDR2 (germline): MNHEY, SMNVEV (reference sequence). The CDR3 is 11 residues long. Trimming removed 4 bases at V and 10 bases at J, with 8 bases between.

This clonotype was observed a few times. The chain is built from TRBV4-3 and TRBJ1-3; D is unresolved. In germline, CDR1 is LGHNA, CDR2 YSLEER. Trimming removed 11 bases at V and 2 bases at J, with 22 bases between. This CDR3 has 16 amino acids. DNA of the CDR3: TGCGCCTCGTCCGCTCTCCCAAAAGGAGCTGGAAACACCATATATTTT. As protein: CASSALPKGAGNTIYF.